The 11 T cell receptor beta chains below all came from one sample that was sequenced in a study of PD-L1 blockade in urothelial cancer. The method was immunoSEQ multiplex PCR; TCRdb's version includes in-frame clones alone and lacks a portion of them. The sample contains about 43,000 clones, about four fifths of which appear only once. The time point was: peripheral blood 6 weeks after treatment start. Sample: PBMCs, taken around atezolizumab (anti-PD-L1) treatment. These receptors originate from a man aged 60 to 75 with urothelial cancer.

The rearrangement uses TRBV7-9 and TRBJ1-5; D is undetermined. V was shortened by 5 bases and J by 0 bases, with 8 bases between the two germline ends. The CDR3 loop spans 14 amino acids. CDR1 SEHNR and CDR2 FQNEAQ come from the germline V gene (reference sequence). CDR3 sequence: CASSLPFSNQPQHF. DNA for the CDR3: TGTGCCAGCAGCCTCCCTTTTAGCAATCAGCCCCAGCATTTT.

The rearrangement links TRBV19 to TRBJ2-5; TRBD1 matches at 9 bases. CDR3 length equals 16 residues. V gave up 8 bases and J gave up 4 bases; unmatched junction bases: 14. From germline, CDR1 is LNHDA and CDR2 SQIVND (reference sequence). This CDR3 reads CASSALTGTGRETQYF. The CDR3, as DNA: TGTGCCAGTTCGGCCCTCACAGGGACAGGGAGAGAGACCCAGTACTTC.

The chain carries TRBV28 and TRBJ1-6, with TRBD1 as a possible D gene (5 bases). Germline V CDR1 and CDR2: MDHEN, SYDVKM. Trimming cost V 7 bases and J 0 bases, with 10 bases left between them. This CDR3 is built from 15 residues. The CDR3: CASKGAASYNSPLHF. The DNA of the CDR3 is TGTGCCAGCAAAGGGGCAGCCTCCTATAATTCACCCCTCCACTTT.

This rearrangement joins TRBV10-3 to TRBJ2-3; D perhaps matches TRBD2 (6 bases). V was clipped by 10 bases and J by 5 bases, with 16 bases between them. This CDR3 spans 13 amino acids. Germline CDR1 ENHRY, CDR2 SYGVKD. The DNA of the CDR3 is TGTGCCACCTCTAGCGCTGAAGGAGATACGCAGTATTTT. It yields the protein CATSSAEGDTQYF.

DNA for the CDR3: TGTGCCAGCAGTGTCCTGGGACAGGGGACGTATGGCTACACCTTC. Protein: CASSVLGQGTYGYTF. This chain links TRBV6-1 with TRBJ1-2; 10 bases map to TRBD1. The CDR3 loop spans 15 amino acids. The germline gives CDR1 MNHNS, CDR2 SASEGT. Losses at the gene ends were 4 bases for V and 5 bases for J; bases not matched to a gene: 7.

This rearrangement joins TRBV10-2 to TRBJ1-2, with D possibly TRBD1 on 6 matching bases. Germline V gene data show CDR1 as WSHSY and CDR2 as SAAADI. V was shortened by 0 bases and J by 2 bases, with 10 bases between the two germline ends. The CDR3 runs 15 residues. CDR3 sequence (DNA): TGCGCCAGCAGTGAGTCTAAGGGGGTAAACTATGGCTACACCTTC. Translation: CASSESKGVNYGYTF.

The V and J genes are TRBV9 and TRBJ2-3; no definite D call. The germline V gene has CDR1 SGDLS and CDR2 YYNGEE. V shed 0 bases and J shed 0 bases, with 5 bases lying between them. CDR3 length equals 14 residues. The CDR3 sequence: CASSVDSSTDTQYF. CDR3 coding DNA: TGTGCCAGCAGCGTAGACAGCAGCACAGATACGCAGTATTTT.

This chain uses TRBV7-9 with TRBJ2-3, with D possibly TRBD1 on 6 matching bases. The V gene lost 5 bases and the J gene lost 2 bases, with 14 bases spanning the gap. CDR1 SEHNR and CDR2 FQNEAQ come from the germline V gene (reference sequence). The CDR3 length is 15 residues. The CDR3 reads CASSPRRTDTDTQYF. CDR3 nucleotides: TGTGCCAGCAGCCCCCGACGGACAGACACAGATACGCAGTATTTT.

V gene TRBV28 combines with J gene TRBJ2-6; weak D call: TRBD1 (6 bases). Germline values: CDR1 MDHEN, CDR2 SYDVKM. The CDR3 totals 15 residues. The V end lost 6 bases, the J end lost 0 bases, and 9 bases lay between the germline ends. In nucleotides, the CDR3 is TGTGCCAGCAGGACAGGTAACTCTGGGGCCAACGTCCTGACTTTC. Amino acids: CASRTGNSGANVLTF.

The chain links TRBV19 to TRBJ2-3; 7 bases map to TRBD2. Looked up from germline, CDR1 is LNHDA and CDR2 is SQIVND (reference sequence). CDR3 length equals 16 residues. Trimming took 5 bases from V and 2 from J; bases not matched to a gene: 10. The CDR3 nucleotides read TGTGCCAGTAGTGACACGACTAGCCGACTCACAGATACGCAGTATTTT. This gives the protein CASSDTTSRLTDTQYF.

This chain uses TRBV6-6 with TRBJ2-2, with TRBD1 as a possible D gene (6 bases). Germline V gene lookup returns CDR1 MNHNY and CDR2 SVGAGI (reference sequence). Trimming took off 4 bases at V and 6 bases at J, with 15 bases between the two ends. This CDR3 region has 15 residues. CDR3 amino acids: CASSSGPQGPGELFF. As DNA, the CDR3 is TGTGCCAGCAGTTCCGGGCCTCAGGGGCCCGGGGAGCTGTTTTTT.